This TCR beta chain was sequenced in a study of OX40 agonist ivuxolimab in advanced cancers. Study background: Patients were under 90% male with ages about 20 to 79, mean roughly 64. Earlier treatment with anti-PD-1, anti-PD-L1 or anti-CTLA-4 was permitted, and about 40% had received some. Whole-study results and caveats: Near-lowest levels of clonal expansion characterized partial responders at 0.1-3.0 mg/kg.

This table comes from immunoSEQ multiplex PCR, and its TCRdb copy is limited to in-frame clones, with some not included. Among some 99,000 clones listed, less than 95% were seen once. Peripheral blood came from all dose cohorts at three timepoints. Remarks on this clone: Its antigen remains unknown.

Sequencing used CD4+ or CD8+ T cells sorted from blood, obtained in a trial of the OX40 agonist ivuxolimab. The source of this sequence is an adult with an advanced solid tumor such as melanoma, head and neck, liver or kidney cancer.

In nucleotides, the CDR3 is TGTGCCAGCAGTGTACGGGGTGCTCAAGAGACCCAGTACTTC. Protein product: CASSVRGAQETQYF. This chain connects TRBV25-1 to TRBJ2-5, with D perhaps TRBD2 (5 bases). Germline assignment: CDR1 MGHDK and CDR2 SYGVNS. CDR3 length: 14 amino acids. Trimming cost V 4 bases and J 2 bases, with 11 bases left between them.